This TCR beta chain was sequenced for a study of shared clonotypes between healthy human individuals. The assay was immunoSEQ multiplex PCR, and TCRdb's table has in-frame clones only and misses some. The table lists about 600,000 clones, 70% to 80% of them singletons. J gave up 4 bases and V 6 bases, and 7 bases lay outside the gene matches. Germline CDR1 and CDR2: SGHAT and FQNNGV. The CDR3 spans 15 residues. Sequencing was carried out using PBMCs. The V call is TRBV11-2, the J call TRBJ2-1; 9 bases map to TRBD2. This sequence was found in a woman aged 40 to 50 in good health. Some clones in this sample may be carry-over from other donors' samples. Written as DNA, the CDR3 is TGTGCCAGCAGACCTCTAGCGGGACCGTACAATGAGCAGTTCTTC. Its protein is CASRPLAGPYNEQFF. The whole variable domain, filled in from reference TRBV11-2 and TRBJ2-1, reads EAGVAQSPRYKIIEKRQSVAFWCNPISGHATLYWYQQILGQGPKLLIQFQNNGVVDDSQLPKDRFSAERLKGVDSTLKIQPAKLEDSAVYLCASRPLAGPYNEQFFGPGTRLTVL.